The 9 T cell receptor beta chains reported below all come from one sample, sequenced in a study of identical twins (dated by TCRdb to about 2016). Receptor libraries were prepared by 5' RACE. Sequencing was performed on an Illumina HiSeq 2000. TCRdb reran the public reads through fastp at Q25 and MiXCR, keeping productive beta chains. Identical CDR3 protein sequences are pooled into one entry, listed with their most common genes and DNA. This sample is represented by approximately 500,000 distinct CDR3 sequences; 20% to 25% of them were singletons. The ten largest account for about 2.7% of the sample. A further study also used this sample, focusing on T cells expressing NK-cell markers.

The sequenced sample consisted of CD4+ T cells sorted from blood. All receptors come from a woman aged 18 to 35 in good health.

In this sample, this clonotype turned up a few times. The genes are TRBV25-1 and TRBJ2-4, with a weak D call TRBD1 (5 bases). Trimming left V 1 base short and J 6 bases short, with 16 bases between. The V gene's germline CDR1 is MGHDK and CDR2 SYGVNS. The CDR3 contains 16 residues. CDR3 DNA sequence: TGTGCCAGCAGTGAATTTAAGGGGCAAGGCGGAAACATTCAGTACTTC. This translates into CASSEFKGQGGNIQYF.

J is TRBJ1-1 and V is TRBV20-1; 10 nucleotides agree with TRBD1. V lost 5 bases, J lost 7 bases, and 4 bases stayed unmatched. CDR3 length: 12 amino acids. Looked up from germline, CDR1 is DFQATT and CDR2 is SNEGSKA (reference sequence). The DNA for the CDR3 is TGCAGTGCTGACAGGGGGCAGATTGAAGCTTTCTTT. Translated, it gives CSADRGQIEAFF.

V usage is TRBV18 and J usage is TRBJ2-3; the D gene could be TRBD1 or TRBD2 (6 bases each). Germline CDR1 is KGHSH and CDR2 is LQKENI. CDR3 length: 15 residues. V was pared by 2 bases and J by 7 bases, with 16 bases between. The CDR3 nucleotides read TGTGCCAGCTCACCATGGACGGGGGCAAAGCATACGCAGTATTTT. Its translation is CASSPWTGAKHTQYF.

The CDR3 DNA reads TGTGCCATCAGTGACCACGGGGGAGCTGGGGAGCAGTACTTC. Translated: CAISDHGGAGEQYF. The chain joins TRBV10-3 to TRBJ2-7, with D perhaps matching TRBD2 (6 bases). Germline CDR1 and CDR2: ENHRY and SYGVKD. V gave up 3 bases and J gave up 7 bases, with 16 bases separating them. The CDR3 sequence is 14 residues long.

This clonotype occurred a few times. This chain links TRBV3-1 with TRBJ1-2; D remains ambiguous. CDR1 is LGHDT, CDR2 YNNKEL, per germline (reference sequence). The CDR3 is 12 amino acids. Between the trimmed V and J ends, which lost 1 base and 7 bases, there was a span of 7 bases. The CDR3 sequence is CASSQGSGGYTF. Written as DNA, the CDR3 is TGTGCCAGCAGCCAAGGGTCGGGTGGCTACACCTTC.

The chain joins TRBV12-3 or TRBV12-4 to TRBJ2-1, with 10 bases fitting TRBD2. CDR3 length equals 14 residues. V dropped 4 bases and J dropped 6; count of bases not matched to a gene: 3. CDR3 nucleotides: TGTGCCAGCAGTTCAAGCGGGGGGGCCAATGAGCAGTTCTTC. This translates into CASSSSGGANEQFF.

The chain couples TRBV15 to TRBJ1-2; D is possibly TRBD1 (6 bases). The CDR3 runs 16 residues. V was clipped by 0 bases and J by 4 bases, with 15 bases between them. Germline V gives CDR1 LNHNV, CDR2 YYDKDF (reference sequence). CDR3 loop: CATSRDGKGGGYGYTF. The CDR3 coding sequence is TGTGCCACCAGCAGAGATGGCAAGGGAGGGGGCTATGGCTACACCTTC.

This clonotype has at least ten counts. The rearrangement uses TRBV20-1 and TRBJ2-2; unclear D gene. CDR3 length: 16 residues. With 0 bases removed from V and 8 bases from J, the gap between germline ends came to 19 bases. Germline values: CDR1 DFQATT, CDR2 SNEGSKA (reference sequence). For the CDR3, the DNA is TGCAGTGCTAGAGAGTTGGGTGCCCTTATGGGAGGGGAGCTGTTTTTT. Its protein product is CSARELGALMGGELFF.

The J gene is TRBJ1-1, the V gene TRBV18; D perhaps matches TRBD1 (6 bases). Germline CDR1 and CDR2: KGHSH and LQKENI. Trimming took 3 bases from V and 11 from J, leaving 16 bases between them. The CDR3 extends over 13 amino acids. The DNA of the CDR3 is TGTGCCAGCTCACCGGCAGGGGATGGATGGGCTTTCTTT. This encodes CASSPAGDGWAFF.